These 30 T cell receptor beta chains came from one sample sequenced in a study of blood T cells in healthy people across ages. Primers used in a second PCR of about 6 to 11 cycles were a sample-barcoded 5' primer and a J-beta primer mix. TCRdb redid the calling of the 5' RACE reads with MiXCR, one entry per CDR3 protein. The sample yields around 650,000 distinct CDR3 sequences, approximately 40% seen once. Material for sequencing was blood. The receptors were gathered from an older man in good health.

This clonotype occurred a few times. The genes are TRBV5-1 and TRBJ1-2; D gene uncertain. V shed 1 base and J shed 0 bases, with 10 bases lying between them. The CDR3 is made up of 15 amino acids. CDR1 and CDR2 (germline): SGHRS, YFSETQ. CDR3 protein: CASSLSGSANYGYTF. CDR3 DNA: TGCGCCAGCAGCTTGTCGGGGTCGGCTAACTATGGCTACACCTTC.

The rearrangement joins TRBV5-5 to TRBJ2-2; 13 nucleotides align to TRBD2. In germline, CDR1 is SGHKS, CDR2 YYEKEE (reference sequence). Trimming at V came to 4 bases and at J to 0 bases, leaving 6 bases not matched to a gene. CDR3 size: 18 residues. CDR3 nucleotides: TGTGCCAGCAGCCATTGGGGGACTAGCGGGGCGAACACCGGGGAGCTGTTTTTT. Translating gives CASSHWGTSGANTGELFF.

This chain links TRBV14 with TRBJ2-1; 10 nucleotides align to TRBD2. The CDR3 has 15 amino acids. V shed 2 bases, J shed 6 bases, and the junction held 4 bases outside the gene matches. Germline CDR1 and CDR2: SGHDN and FVKESK. CDR3 sequence (DNA): TGTGCCAGCAGCCAAAGCGGGGGGGCCTTCAATGAGCAGTTCTTC. Translated: CASSQSGGAFNEQFF.

In this sample, this clonotype turned up many times. The rearrangement joins TRBV27 to TRBJ1-5; maybe TRBD1 (5 bases). The V gene's germline CDR1 is MNHEY and CDR2 SMNVEV (reference sequence). There are 14 residues in the CDR3. V lost 0 bases to trimming and J lost 6 bases, with 9 bases between them. This CDR3 is CASSLSATVQPQHF. The CDR3 DNA reads TGTGCCAGCAGTTTATCGGCGACAGTTCAGCCCCAGCATTTT.

This clonotype was detected ten times or more. The chain joins TRBV20-1 to TRBJ1-1; maybe TRBD1 (6 bases). Germline values: CDR1 DFQATT, CDR2 SNEGSKA (reference sequence). V was clipped by 0 bases and J by 0 bases, with 11 bases between them. The CDR3 is 15 amino acids. The CDR3 loop is CSAREGQTLNTEAFF. The CDR3 bases are TGCAGTGCTAGAGAAGGACAGACACTGAACACTGAAGCTTTCTTT.

This clonotype was seen only a few times. This chain links TRBV27 with TRBJ2-2; D is unresolved. The CDR3 runs to 13 residues. Trimming cost V 4 bases and J 7 bases, with 10 bases left between them. Germline CDR1 is MNHEY and CDR2 is SMNVEV (reference sequence). Written as DNA, the CDR3 is TGTGCCAGCAGTTCGGCTCGGAACGGGGAGCTGTTTTTT. Its translation is CASSSARNGELFF.

This rearrangement joins TRBV20-1 to TRBJ1-6; no clear D gene. The CDR3 is 15 amino acids. V dropped 6 bases and J dropped 2 bases, with 14 bases sitting between them. Per the germline V gene, CDR1 is DFQATT and CDR2 is SNEGSKA (reference sequence). The CDR3 nucleotides are TGCAGTGCGAACCGAGGGTCAGCCTATAATTCACCCCTCCACTTT. Translating it yields CSANRGSAYNSPLHF.

This clonotype was detected many times. The CDR3 loop is CASSYAGRTNTEAFF. The CDR3 DNA follows: TGTGCCAGCAGTTACGCTGGCAGAACTAACACTGAAGCTTTCTTT. The chain has TRBV6-2 or TRBV6-3 and TRBJ1-1; D is uncertain. Trimming pared 2 bases from V and 2 bases from J, leaving 12 bases between. The CDR3 consists of 15 residues. CDR1 is MNHEY, CDR2 SVGEGT, per germline.

The V gene is TRBV27, the J gene TRBJ2-7; TRBD2 is a possible D gene (5 bases). In germline, CDR1 is MNHEY, CDR2 SMNVEV (reference sequence). The CDR3 has 13 residues. The germline V and J ends were trimmed by 5 bases and 0 bases, with 8 bases remaining between them. The CDR3 protein is CASSAGDSYEQYF. In DNA, the CDR3 is TGTGCCAGCAGTGCCGGGGACTCCTACGAGCAGTACTTC.

The chain links TRBV20-1 to TRBJ2-1; 8 bases are shared with TRBD2. The junction had 3 bases not matched to a gene; V was cut back by 3 bases and J by 8 bases. The germline CDR1 and CDR2 sequences are DFQATT and SNEGSKA (reference sequence). The CDR3 extends over 12 amino acids. The chain's CDR3 is CSASGGADEQFF. The CDR3 region has the DNA TGCAGTGCTAGCGGGGGGGCTGATGAGCAGTTCTTC.

This clonotype was observed a few times. V and J are TRBV9 and TRBJ2-1; 8 nucleotides agree with TRBD2. The CDR3 loop spans 15 amino acids. V shed 3 bases, J shed 1 base, and the junction held 3 bases outside the gene matches. Germline V gene lookup returns CDR1 SGDLS and CDR2 YYNGEE. CDR3 bases: TGTGCCAGCAGCGGGACTAGCAGTTCCTACAATGAGCAGTTCTTC. Amino acids: CASSGTSSSYNEQFF.

For this clonotype: A single base separates this from a much larger clone, so it may be a read error. This sequence joins TRBV14 and TRBJ2-7; 9 bases map to TRBD1. CDR1 is SGHDN, CDR2 FVKESK, per germline. With 4 bases clipped from V and 7 bases from J, the junction kept 17 bases outside the gene matches. This CDR3 contains 17 residues. DNA for the CDR3: TGTGCCAGCAGCCTCGGACAGGGGACTCCATCCTACAATGAGCAGTACTTC. Translating gives CASSLGQGTPSYNEQYF.

V and J are TRBV12-3 or TRBV12-4 and TRBJ1-2, with 9 nucleotides matching TRBD1. Losses at the gene ends were 6 bases for V and 2 bases for J; bases not matched to a gene: 7. The length of the CDR3 is 15 residues. This CDR3 reads CASRLSGTGNYGYTF. The CDR3, as DNA: TGTGCCAGCAGGTTATCCGGGACAGGGAACTATGGCTACACCTTC.

This chain joins TRBV7-2 and TRBJ2-1; TRBD2 is a possible D gene (6 bases). The germline CDR1 and CDR2 sequences are SGHTA and FQGNSA. V was shortened by 5 bases and J by 10 bases, with 15 bases between the two germline ends. The CDR3 is 13 residues long. The CDR3: CASSPGGAPEQFF. The CDR3 nucleotides are TGTGCCAGCAGCCCCGGCGGGGCCCCCGAGCAGTTCTTC. Filled out from reference TRBV7-2 and TRBJ2-1, the complete variable domain reads GAGVSQSPSNKVTEKGKDVELRCDPISGHTALYWYRQSLGQGLEFLIYFQGNSAPDKSGLPSDRFSAERTGGSVSTLTIQRTQQEDSAVYLCASSPGGAPEQFFGPGTRLTVL.

The rearrangement uses TRBV20-1 and TRBJ2-6; 10 bases agree with TRBD1. CDR1 is DFQATT, CDR2 SNEGSKA, per germline (reference sequence). V lost 1 base, J lost 1 base, and 7 bases stayed unmatched. The CDR3 consists of 18 residues. The CDR3, as DNA: TGCAGTGCTAGAGGCACCGGGACAGGGGCTTCTGGGGCCAACGTCCTGACTTTC. Its protein is CSARGTGTGASGANVLTF.

This chain connects TRBV27 to TRBJ2-7; D might be TRBD1 (5 bases). The CDR3 loop spans 13 amino acids. Germline CDR1 is MNHEY and CDR2 is SMNVEV (reference sequence). V lost 1 base and J 9 bases, leaving 13 bases between the germline ends. The DNA for the CDR3 is TGTGCCAGCAGTTTATATCCCCAGGGTGCGCAGTACTTC. Amino acid sequence: CASSLYPQGAQYF.

The CDR3 sequence: CASSQDGAGFSEAFF. Written as DNA, the CDR3 is TGCGCCAGCAGCCAAGATGGGGCAGGGTTCTCTGAAGCTTTCTTT. The chain has TRBV4-3 and TRBJ1-1; a possible D gene is TRBD1 (5 bases). The CDR3 is 15 amino acids. Germline CDR1 LGHNA, CDR2 YSLEER. V lost 0 bases to trimming and J lost 6 bases, with 14 bases between them.

V usage is TRBV19 and J usage is TRBJ2-3; TRBD1 matches at 10 bases. The V gene end was trimmed by 6 bases and the J gene end by 5 bases; junction bases not matched to a gene: 5. Germline loops: CDR1 LNHDA, CDR2 SQIVND (reference sequence). The CDR3 totals 14 residues. The CDR3 sequence is CASRTGGRGDTQYF. The CDR3, as DNA: TGTGCCAGTAGGACAGGGGGCCGGGGAGATACGCAGTATTTT.

This clonotype was observed a few times. Written as DNA, the CDR3 is TGTGCCAGCAGAGTCGGACAGGGCACCATTCAGTACTTC. It encodes CASRVGQGTIQYF. The V gene is TRBV6-2 or TRBV6-3, the J gene TRBJ2-4, with TRBD1 identical over 8 bases. V lost 6 bases, J lost 9 bases, and 7 bases stayed unmatched. The CDR3 has 13 amino acids. CDR1 MNHEY and CDR2 SVGEGT come from the germline V gene.

The rearrangement joins TRBV7-9 to TRBJ2-3; 7 bases align to TRBD2. J was trimmed by 0 bases and V by 2 bases; bases with no gene match: 14. CDR3 length: 19 amino acids. Germline V lookup: CDR1 SEHNR, CDR2 FQNEAQ (reference sequence). CDR3 bases: TGTGCCAGCAGCTTAATGGGACTACAAAGAAAGGCCAGCACAGATACGCAGTATTTT. Amino acids: CASSLMGLQRKASTDTQYF.

The table lists this clonotype with a few counts. The V gene is TRBV6-4, the J gene TRBJ1-2, with a possible D match to TRBD1 (5 bases). CDR1 and CDR2 (germline): MRHNA, SNTAGT. The V end lost 6 bases, the J end lost 2 bases, and 13 bases lay between the germline ends. CDR3 length: 14 amino acids. In nucleotides, the CDR3 is TGTGCCAGCAGCGTATCGGGGCTCAACTATGGCTACACCTTC. It codes for CASSVSGLNYGYTF.

The table lists this clonotype with a few counts. This chain connects TRBV7-2 to TRBJ2-5; a possible D gene is TRBD1 (5 bases). V was trimmed by 6 bases and J by 4 bases, leaving 12 bases between them. CDR3 length: 13 amino acids. Looked up from germline, CDR1 is SGHTA and CDR2 is FQGNSA. The CDR3 spells CASSGRATETQYF. The CDR3 coding sequence is TGTGCCAGCAGTGGCAGGGCGACAGAGACCCAGTACTTC.

This clonotype was recorded at least ten times. This chain uses TRBV5-6 with TRBJ1-2; D gene ambiguous. Germline V gene sequence: CDR1 SGHDT, CDR2 YYEEEE. V was clipped by 1 base and J by 8 bases, with 9 bases between them. The CDR3 extends over 12 amino acids. CDR3 in amino acids: CASSLSGGGYTF. CDR3 nucleotides: TGTGCCAGCAGCTTGAGCGGTGGGGGCTACACCTTC.

This rearrangement joins TRBV7-2 to TRBJ2-5, with 11 bases aligning to TRBD2. The DNA end is a closer match to TRBJ2-7, so the J assignment may be wrong. The CDR3 has 16 residues. Germline-derived CDR1 and CDR2 are SGHTA and FQGNSA. The CDR3 sequence is CASSHIALAGVREQYF. CDR3 DNA: TGTGCCAGCAGCCATATAGCACTAGCGGGAGTACGCGAGCAGTACTTC.

The V gene is TRBV7-3, the J gene TRBJ2-5, with TRBD2 identical over 7 bases. The CDR3 loop spans 15 amino acids. J gave up 5 bases and V 2 bases, and 8 bases lay outside the gene matches. Germline V gives CDR1 SGHTA, CDR2 FQGTGA. The DNA of the CDR3 is TGTGCCAGCAGCTTATGGGGCGGGAGTCGGGAGACCCAGTACTTC. This gives the protein CASSLWGGSRETQYF.

This chain joins TRBV5-5 and TRBJ1-1, with D possibly being TRBD1 (5 bases). The ends were cut back, 1 base at V and 7 bases at J, with 23 bases in the middle. This CDR3 is built from 17 residues. Germline CDR1 is SGHKS and CDR2 is YYEKEE (reference sequence). CDR3 loop: CASSLLGTFLGVDEAFF. As DNA, the CDR3 is TGTGCCAGCAGCTTGTTGGGGACGTTTCTGGGGGTAGATGAAGCTTTCTTT.

This clonotype came up a few times. V and J are TRBV25-1 and TRBJ1-2; D is possibly TRBD1 (5 bases). This CDR3 comprises 14 residues. Germline CDR1 is MGHDK and CDR2 is SYGVNS. V lost 6 bases and J lost 5, with 16 bases in between. The CDR3 coding sequence is TGTGCCAGCAGGCAGGAGGGACTGAAGTATGGCTACACCTTC. This translates into CASRQEGLKYGYTF.

This clonotype was picked up a small number of times. The chain links TRBV27 to TRBJ2-7, with a weak D call TRBD1 (6 bases). The CDR3 runs to 14 residues. From germline, CDR1 is MNHEY and CDR2 SMNVEV (reference sequence). V was trimmed by 3 bases and J by 3 bases, leaving 12 bases between them. The CDR3 region is CASSLAQGCYEQYF. Written as DNA, the CDR3 is TGTGCCAGCAGTTTGGCACAGGGATGCTACGAGCAGTACTTC.

The chain links TRBV6-2 or TRBV6-3 to TRBJ2-7; 8 bases agree with TRBD2. The CDR3 extends over 18 amino acids. CDR1 and CDR2 (germline): MNHEY, SVGEGT. Trimming took 9 bases from V and 7 from J; bases not matched to a gene: 26. The CDR3 DNA sequence: TGTGCCAGTGAGACCAGGATTCCCTCGCGGGGGGACTACAATGAGCAGTACTTC. Encoded protein: CASETRIPSRGDYNEQYF.

This clonotype was counted between two and nine times. J is TRBJ2-5 and V is TRBV3-1, with TRBD2 matching over 14 bases. V lost 0 bases, J lost 5 bases, and 2 bases stayed unmatched. From germline, CDR1 is LGHDT and CDR2 YNNKEL (reference sequence). The CDR3 is made up of 16 amino acids. CDR3 amino acids: CASSQEGTSGGETQYF. CDR3 nucleotides: TGTGCCAGCAGCCAAGAAGGGACTAGCGGGGGCGAGACCCAGTACTTC.